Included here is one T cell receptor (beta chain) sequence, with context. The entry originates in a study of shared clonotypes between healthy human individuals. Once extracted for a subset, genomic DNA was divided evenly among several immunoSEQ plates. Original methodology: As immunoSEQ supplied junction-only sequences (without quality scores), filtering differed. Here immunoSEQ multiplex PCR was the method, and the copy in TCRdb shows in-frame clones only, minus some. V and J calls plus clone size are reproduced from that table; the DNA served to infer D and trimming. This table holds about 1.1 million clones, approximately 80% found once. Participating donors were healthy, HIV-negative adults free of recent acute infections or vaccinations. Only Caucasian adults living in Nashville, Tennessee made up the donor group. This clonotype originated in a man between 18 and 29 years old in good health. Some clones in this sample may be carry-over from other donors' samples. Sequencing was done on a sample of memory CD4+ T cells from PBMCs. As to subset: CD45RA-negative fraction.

The CDR3 loop reads CSVLSGRDTGELFF. Here the CDR3 DNA reads TGCAGCGTTCTAAGCGGGAGGGACACCGGGGAGCTGTTTTTT. V gene TRBV29-1 combines with J gene TRBJ2-2, with 10 positions matching TRBD2. This CDR3 spans 14 amino acids. The V gene end was trimmed by 5 bases and the J gene end by 3 bases; junction bases not matched to a gene: 3. Germline V gene lookup returns CDR1 SQVTM and CDR2 ANQGSEA.